Shown below are 14 T cell receptor beta chains from a single sample sequenced in a study of identical twins. One entry per CDR3 protein, called by TCRdb with MiXCR from the 5' RACE reads. Of about 920,000 distinct CDR3 sequences in the sample, about 12% were seen once. The data also belong to a second study, concerning yellow fever vaccine responses in identical twins.

The sample taken for sequencing was PBMCs. These receptor sequences come from a woman aged 18-29 years in good health.

This clonotype came up a few times. The chain uses TRBV15 and TRBJ2-7; weak D call: TRBD1 (5 bases). The CDR3 has 12 amino acids. Germline-derived CDR1 and CDR2 are LNHNV and YYDKDF (reference sequence). Trimming left V 3 bases short and J 7 bases short, with 10 bases between. CDR3 coding DNA: TGTGCCACCAGCAGGGGATACAGGGAGCAGTACTTC. Translation gives CATSRGYREQYF.

This clonotype was observed a few times. The rearrangement links TRBV12-3 or TRBV12-4 to TRBJ2-3; D is undetermined. V lost 5 bases and J lost 4, with 19 bases in between. The CDR3 covers 16 residues. This CDR3 is CASSPLGFAAADTQYF. CDR3 nucleotides: TGTGCCAGCAGTCCTCTGGGCTTCGCCGCCGCAGATACGCAGTATTTT.

This clonotype occurred a few times. The chain joins TRBV12-3 or TRBV12-4 to TRBJ2-4, with D uncertain. There are 14 residues in the CDR3. Trimming left V 0 bases short and J 9 bases short, with 12 bases between. The CDR3 spells CASSLAQSRGIQYF. CDR3 nucleotide sequence: TGTGCCAGCAGTTTAGCGCAAAGTCGCGGCATTCAGTACTTC.

This clonotype was counted a few times. The genes are TRBV28 and TRBJ2-3; maybe TRBD1 (5 bases). Between the trimmed V and J ends, which lost 2 bases and 3 bases, there was a span of 15 bases. Per the germline V gene, CDR1 is MDHEN and CDR2 is SYDVKM. The CDR3 is 16 amino acids. CDR3 coding DNA: TGTGCCAGCAGTTTAACCGCAGGGAAAGCGACAGATACGCAGTATTTT. Amino acids: CASSLTAGKATDTQYF.

The V gene is TRBV29-1, the J gene TRBJ2-7; D ambiguous. Trimming took 7 bases from V and 5 from J, leaving 12 bases between them. This CDR3 contains 11 residues. Germline V gene sequence: CDR1 SQVTM, CDR2 ANQGSEA. In nucleotides, the CDR3 is TGCAGCGCCTGTCGGGCCGACGAGCAGTACTTC. Protein product: CSACRADEQYF.

This clonotype was observed at least ten times. This chain uses TRBV6-5 with TRBJ1-1; weak D call: TRBD1 (6 bases). Germline-derived CDR1 and CDR2 are MNHEY and SVGAGI. With 3 bases removed from V and 1 base from J, the gap between germline ends came to 9 bases. The CDR3 consists of 14 residues. CDR3 residues: CASSYRGKNTEAFF. In nucleotides, the CDR3 is TGTGCCAGCAGTTATAGGGGGAAGAACACTGAAGCTTTCTTT.

This clonotype was counted only a few times. V and J are TRBV11-2 and TRBJ2-3; weak D call: TRBD1 (5 bases). The CDR3 spans 15 residues. Germline loops: CDR1 SGHAT, CDR2 FQNNGV. V was shortened by 4 bases and J by 4 bases, with 15 bases between the two germline ends. The CDR3 bases are TGTGCCAGCAGCTCCTCCCCGACAGCATCAGATACGCAGTATTTT. Amino acids: CASSSSPTASDTQYF.

Here the CDR3 reads CASRETFGGNEQFF. In DNA, the CDR3 is TGTGCCAGCAGGGAAACGTTTGGAGGCAATGAGCAGTTCTTC. The genes are TRBV2 and TRBJ2-1; a possible D gene is TRBD2 (5 bases). The CDR3 is 14 residues long. Germline CDR1 SNHLY, CDR2 FYNNEI. Trimming cost V 6 bases and J 6 bases, with 15 bases left between them.

The chain uses TRBV5-1 and TRBJ2-5, with D unclear. Trimming took 0 bases from V and 4 from J, leaving 10 bases between them. The CDR3 has 14 residues. The germline CDR1 and CDR2 sequences are SGHRS and YFSETQ. The CDR3 region is CASSLEGPPETQYF. The CDR3 region has the DNA TGCGCCAGCAGCTTGGAAGGGCCTCCAGAGACCCAGTACTTC.

The chain combines TRBV3-1 with TRBJ2-5; 12 bases fit TRBD2. Germline CDR1 LGHDT, CDR2 YNNKEL (reference sequence). This CDR3 is built from 16 residues. After removal of 6 bases from V and 1 base from J, the junction contained 6 bases not matched to a gene. The CDR3 region is CASRGGLAGFQETQYF. The CDR3 nucleotides are TGTGCCAGCAGAGGTGGACTAGCGGGGTTCCAAGAGACCCAGTACTTC.

This clonotype showed up many times. The gene calls are TRBV12-3 or TRBV12-4 and TRBJ2-2; the D gene is possibly TRBD2 (6 bases). The CDR3 covers 15 residues. V was shortened by 4 bases and J by 7 bases, with 16 bases between the two germline ends. For the CDR3, the DNA is TGTGCCAGCAGTTCTGCGGGGTCTTGGGACGGGGAGCTGTTTTTT. It yields the protein CASSSAGSWDGELFF.

This clonotype came up a few times. V usage is TRBV7-9 and J usage is TRBJ2-2, with TRBD1 identical over 10 bases. The V gene end was trimmed by 4 bases and the J gene end by 6 bases; junction bases not matched to a gene: 8. The length of the CDR3 is 16 residues. Germline CDR1 is SEHNR and CDR2 is FQNEAQ (reference sequence). The CDR3 DNA is TGTGCCAGCAGCTCCACCGGGACAGGGGCCGCCGGGGAGCTGTTTTTT. It is translated as CASSSTGTGAAGELFF.

At least ten counts were recorded for this clonotype. The rearrangement uses TRBV12-3 or TRBV12-4 and TRBJ1-5, with 7 bases identical to TRBD1. With V trimmed by 6 bases and J by 5 bases, 7 bases remained unmatched. This CDR3 has 14 amino acids. As DNA, the CDR3 is TGTGCCAGCAGCCTGACAGGGTACGATCAGCCCCAGCATTTT. Translating gives CASSLTGYDQPQHF.

This clonotype was detected many times. The rearrangement uses TRBV11-1 and TRBJ2-3; D is unclear. Germline V gene data show CDR1 as SGHAT and CDR2 as FQDESV (reference sequence). Trimming left V 3 bases short and J 6 bases short, with 25 bases between. The length of the CDR3 is 18 residues. The CDR3 protein is CASSFLDRFSITGDTQYF. The CDR3 DNA is TGTGCCAGCAGCTTTCTAGATAGGTTTTCGATAACTGGGGATACGCAGTATTTT.